This TCR beta chain was documented in a study of T cells in Graves' hyperthyroidism and ophthalmopathy (dated by TCRdb to about 2019). At the level of the whole study: Peripheral blood samples were taken at initial diagnosis, before any treatment was given. The paper reports TCR Vbeta CDR3 sequencing of some 140 peripheral blood samples: some 41 ophthalmopathy, under 80 hyperthyroidism and approximately 17 progressor patients. Following sampling, methimazole starting at 30 mg daily was given to hyperthyroidism patients, and high-dose intravenous methylprednisolone was given to ophthalmopathy patients. Thyroid tissue and blood T-cell repertoires from more than 5 Graves' hyperthyroidism patients were also compared in the study. Whether ophthalmopathy could be predicted prospectively was tested in an independent validation cohort made up of under 20 hyperthyroidism patients plus 17 patients who later progressed to ophthalmopathy. To identify TCR V-J signatures that set the groups apart, the researchers used a discovery cohort of 95 to 100 patients, made up of some 41 with Graves' ophthalmopathy and 55 to 65 with stable Graves' hyperthyroidism. The 75 to 100 discovery patients were randomly split 7:3 into training and test sets. The investigation overall reported the following: In validation, the model predicted progression to ophthalmopathy a median of around six months before onset, with over 55% sensitivity and roughly 73% specificity. Most expanded thyroid clonotypes (frequency above 0.001) were also found in blood, which suggests that blood repertoires may mirror thyroid immune responses. A model built on a 13 V-J signature distinguished ophthalmopathy from stable hyperthyroidism, reaching over 85% sensitivity and around 82% specificity in cross-validation and 80%/75% in testing. Sample size was not statistically predetermined, and investigators were not blinded to group allocation.

The TCR beta CDR3 regions were amplified from RNA transcripts. A first-round RT-PCR of the TCR CDR3 used the HTBI primer set with the Qiagen OneStep RT-PCR kit. The libraries were constructed in a second round of multiplex PCR and then size-selected and purified. Paired-end sequencing of the libraries was performed with 100 bp reads on an Illumina HiSeq2000. In the original analysis: SOAPnuke was used to process the raw data, throwing out any read that contained adapters or uncalled bases, had a mean Phred below 15, or lacked an exact constant-primer or identifier match. High-quality paired reads were merged with COPE v1.2.5, and unique nucleotide sequences were defined as clonotypes. Clonotypes were aligned to IMGT TRBV, TRBD and TRBJ reference segments using MiTCR v1.1. Analysis was restricted to V-J combinations with a frequency above 0.0001, which covered 99.2% of repertoires. The TCS score was defined as the ratio of F50 (clonal expansion) to E x V (chaos), calculated using BLOSUM62-based TCRdist between CDR3 peptides within each V-J. Welch's t-statistics and random forest reduced some 510 V-J features to roughly 13, which were used in a naive Bayes classifier (R e1071). Through fastp at Q25 and MiXCR, TCRdb rebuilt clones from the public reads, retaining in-frame beta chains. Every entry covers one CDR3 protein and lists the most common genes and DNA from its rows. The V and J calls, along with clone size, are taken from TCRdb and not from the paper's own processing. Across this sample there are fewer than 350,000 distinct CDR3 sequences, with roughly 15% seen only once. The leading ten clones occupy roughly 8% of the sample.

The CDR3 has 19 amino acids, counting the end cysteine and phenylalanine. Just CDR3 DNA is preserved here, 57 bases in frame from base 1. CDR1 is given as SGHVS and CDR2 as FQNEAQ, both from the germline V gene. V is cut back by 5 bases and J by 0 bases, with 7 bases in the junction unmatched. Hyperthyroidism patients were aged 18 to 65 years and newly diagnosed, with disease duration of less than 2 months. Patients with uncontrolled infections, other autoimmune diseases, pregnancy or lactation were excluded. Clinical symptoms, serum thyroxine and TRAb, thyroid ultrasound, and orbital computed tomography formed the basis for the diagnoses. Blood from progressor patients was drawn when they were first diagnosed with hyperthyroidism, before any ophthalmopathy symptoms appeared. Ficoll-Paque density gradient centrifugation was used to isolate PBMCs from about 9 ml of fresh peripheral blood. Progressor patients were initially diagnosed with Graves' hyperthyroidism and developed ophthalmopathy during follow-up. Total RNA was extracted using Trizol reagent, and RNA quality was assessed on an Agilent 2100 Bioanalyzer.

Comments on this clonotype: Its cognate antigen has yet to be identified. The sample holds no much larger clone one base away, and base qualities are not on file.

Sequenced input: blood. The origin of this receptor is a woman in her 30s with Graves' hyperthyroidism that later progressed to Graves' ophthalmopathy. The chain couples TRBV7-8 to TRBJ2-1, with 16 bases aligning to TRBD2. The CDR3 corresponds to CASSRGGLAGGPSYNEQFF. The nucleotide sequence reads TGTGCCAGCAGCCGCGGGGGACTAGCGGGAGGGCCCTCCTACAATGAGCAGTTCTTC.